A selection of T cell receptor beta chains follows, all from one sample in a study of molecular identifiers for immune sequencing clone quantification. One entry per CDR3 protein results from TCRdb running MiXCR on the PCR reads. The data contain some 650,000 distinct CDR3 sequences, less than 20% of them singletons. The source material was naive CD8+ T cells from blood, with Jurkat cell RNA spiked in. The origin of the receptors is a human donor in good health. Some libraries in this study had Jurkat cell RNA spiked in. CDR3s include the opening cysteine and the closing phenylalanine or tryptophan. Fields, in order: V gene, J gene, CDR3 length, D gene, clone size, CDR3 DNA, CDR3 protein. The D gene is left open where the match is weak. Some rows mark clone size as missing; the rest say once, few, many or name a class of expanded clone.

TRBV30	TRBJ2-1	14	TRBD2	-	TGTGCCTGGAATCTAGCGGGGGGGGAATTTGAGCAGTTCTTC	CAWNLAGGEFEQFF
TRBV7-7	TRBJ2-5	15	TRBD1	many	TGTGCTAGCAGCTTAGGGACAGGGATTGAAGAGACCCAGTACTTC	CASSLGTGIEETQYF
TRBV5-1	TRBJ2-7	15	-	many	TGCGCCAGCAGCTTGCGAGACTATCCTTCCTACGAGCAGTACTTC	CASSLRDYPSYEQYF
TRBV28	TRBJ2-7	15	-	many	TGTGCCAGCAGTCCAGCGGACGGAGTCTCCTACGAGCAGTACTTC	CASSPADGVSYEQYF
TRBV27	TRBJ2-7	13	TRBD2	many	TGTGCCAGCAGTCCGCAATTTGGGGGGGGGCAGTACTTC	CASSPQFGGGQYF
TRBV25-1	TRBJ2-7	12	-	many	TGTGCCAGCAGTGAGAATGGACACGAGCAGTACTTC	CASSENGHEQYF
TRBV7-2	TRBJ2-2	16	-	-	TGTGCCAGCAGCTTCTGGGCCGGGAATGGCGCCGGGGAGCTGTTTTTT	CASSFWAGNGAGELFF
TRBV6-5	TRBJ2-5	12	TRBD2	many	TGTGCCAGCAGAGCGGGGATAGAGACCCAGTACTTC	CASRAGIETQYF
TRBV7-9	TRBJ2-1	16	TRBD2	many	TGTGCCAGCAGCCCGATACTAGCGGGGGGGCCCCATGAGCAGTTCTTC	CASSPILAGGPHEQFF
TRBV3-1	TRBJ2-3	17	TRBD2	once	TGTGCCAGCAGCCAAGATCGAGGACTAGCGGGGACAGATACGCAGTATTTT	CASSQDRGLAGTDTQYF
TRBV29-1	TRBJ2-5	13	TRBD2	-	TGCAGCGTGCGGGCGGGAGTAAAAGAGACCCAGTACTTC	CSVRAGVKETQYF
TRBV20-1	TRBJ2-1	15	-	many	TGCAGTGCTAGAGTAGGAGGGCCTTCCTACAATGAGCAGTTCTTC	CSARVGGPSYNEQFF
TRBV4-3	TRBJ1-2	15	TRBD1	-	TGCGCCAGCAGCCAATCCCTCGGGACAGTCTATGGCTACACCTTC	CASSQSLGTVYGYTF
TRBV27	TRBJ2-7	15	TRBD1	many	TGTGCCAGCAGTCGAGGACAGGCCCTCTCCTACGAGCAGTACTTC	CASSRGQALSYEQYF
TRBV30	TRBJ2-3	15	-	-	TGTGCCTGGACCCCGCCCGACCACCCCTCAGATACGCGGTATTTT	CAWTPPDHPSDTRYF
TRBV9	TRBJ2-7	14	-	many	TGTGCCAGCAGCGTAGAAGGAGGTACGGACGAGCAGTACTTC	CASSVEGGTDEQYF
TRBV27	TRBJ1-3	17	TRBD1	few	TGTGCCAGCAGTTCGTACCCAGGGGGACGGCCTGGAAACACCATATATTTT	CASSSYPGGRPGNTIYF
TRBV6-4	TRBJ2-3	15	TRBD2	many	TGTGCCAGCAGTATAGCGGGGGGAGGCACAGATACGCAGTATTTT	CASSIAGGGTDTQYF
TRBV30	TRBJ2-5	14	TRBD2	many	TGTGCCTGGAGCCCCGAACTAGCGACAGAGACCCAGTACTTC	CAWSPELATETQYF
TRBV2	TRBJ1-1	14	-	-	TGTGACAGCAGTCTGGGACACACGAACACTGAAGCTTTCTTT	CDSSLGHTNTEAFF
TRBV7-2	TRBJ2-7	15	TRBD2	-	TGTGCCAGCAGCTTTGGACTAGCGGGAGGGCACGAGCAGTACTTC	CASSFGLAGGHEQYF
TRBV13	TRBJ1-1	16	-	few	TGTGCCAGCAGCGGTCTCAGGGGTGGGGTGAACACTGAAGCTTTCTTT	CASSGLRGGVNTEAFF
TRBV27	TRBJ1-2	16	-	few	TGTGCCAGCAGTTTCCAGGGGAACCCCCAGTACTATGGCTACACCTTC	CASSFQGNPQYYGYTF
TRBV28	TRBJ2-7	17	TRBD2	many	TGTGCCAGCAACCACAGGATGGGACTAGCGGTCCAGGAAGAGCAGTACTTC	CASNHRMGLAVQEEQYF
TRBV12-3/TRBV12-4	TRBJ1-3	12	-	many	TGTGCCAGCAGTGGAACGGCGAACACCATATATTTT	CASSGTANTIYF
TRBV9	TRBJ2-2	13	-	-	TGTGCCAGCAGCAGTGCCAACACCGGGGAGCTGTTTTTT	CASSSANTGELFF
TRBV10-3	TRBJ2-1	12	-	few	TGTGCCATCAGTCCAACTGGAGATGAGCAGTTCTTC	CAISPTGDEQFF
TRBV20-1	TRBJ2-7	12	-	many	TGCAGTGCTAGGTTCGCTGGGTACGAGCAGTACTTC	CSARFAGYEQYF